These T cell receptor beta chains were read from a single sample in a study of chemoradiotherapy in HPV16-positive cancers. The method was immunoSEQ multiplex PCR; TCRdb's version includes in-frame clones alone and lacks a portion of them. The sample has 12,000 or so clones, about nine tenths seen once; the top ten hold about 2.8%. The specimen comprised blood, sampled from a patient who underwent chemoradiotherapy. Receptors were obtained from a human donor with HPV-associated anogenital cancer. Each CDR3 is given with its conserved first and last residue. The D gene is left open where the match is weak. Where a row states a size, it is once, few, many or the class of an expanded clone; other rows omit it.

CDR3 protein	CDR3 DNA	D gene	V gene	J gene	clone size
CSVGWRGRGNEQYF	TGCAGCGTTGGGTGGAGGGGGCGTGGGAACGAGCAGTACTTC	-	TRBV29-1	TRBJ2-7	-
CASSLGLPSQETQYF	TGTGCCAGCAGCTTGGGACTACCCTCACAAGAGACCCAGTACTTC	TRBD2	TRBV7-2	TRBJ2-5	once
CASSFFPDTQYF	TGCGCCAGCAGCTTTTTTCCAGATACGCAGTATTTT	-	TRBV5-1	TRBJ2-3	-
CASSGPETGWTEAFF	TGTGCCAGCAGCGGACCCGAGACAGGGTGGACTGAAGCTTTCTTT	TRBD1	TRBV9	TRBJ1-1	once
CASMGGRTGELFF	TGTGCCAGTATGGGGGGGCGGACCGGGGAGCTGTTTTTT	-	TRBV19	TRBJ2-2	-
CASVRGGSTNYGYTF	TGTGCCTCCGTTAGGGGGGGCAGCACAAACTATGGCTACACCTTC	-	TRBV30	TRBJ1-2	-
CASSLKRQGRYEKLFF	TGTGCCAGCAGCTTAAAACGTCAGGGAAGATATGAAAAACTGTTTTTT	-	TRBV7-4	TRBJ1-4	-
CASSFETIRQETQYF	TGTGCCAGCAGCTTTGAGACTATTCGCCAAGAGACCCAGTACTTC	-	TRBV16	TRBJ2-5	-
CASTGFPSGQPQHF	TGTGCCAGCACCGGATTTCCATCGGGTCAGCCCCAGCATTTT	-	TRBV2	TRBJ1-5	-
CASSYSSTQPQHF	TGTGCCAGCAGTTACTCAAGTACTCAGCCCCAGCATTTT	-	TRBV6-5	TRBJ1-5	once
CASSLLTLEYEQYF	TGTGCCAGCAGCTTATTGACCTTGGAGTACGAGCAGTACTTC	-	TRBV11-1	TRBJ2-7	few
CASSLSRGEAFF	TGTGCCAGCAGTCTTTCCCGGGGGGAAGCTTTCTTT	-	TRBV6-1	TRBJ1-1	-
CAIGAEYGVQYF	TGTGCCATTGGGGCGGAATACGGGGTTCAGTACTTC	-	TRBV19	TRBJ2-4	-
CASSPSSREGTQYF	TGCGCCAGCAGCCCTAGTTCTCGTGAGGGGACCCAGTACTTC	-	TRBV5-1	TRBJ2-5	-
CASTTGGRDQPQHF	TGTGCCAGTACCACAGGGGGCAGGGATCAGCCCCAGCATTTT	TRBD1	TRBV19	TRBJ1-5	-
CASSPSVSYGGEQFF	TGCGCCAGCAGCCCGTCCGTGTCGTACGGTGGTGAGCAGTTCTTC	-	TRBV5-1	TRBJ2-1	-
CASSFTPGPGSGNEKLFF	TGCGCCAGCAGCTTCACCCCTGGGCCAGGGTCGGGGAATGAAAAACTGTTTTTT	-	TRBV5-1	TRBJ1-4	-
CASSLALTGSDSNQPQHF	TGTGCCAGCAGCTTAGCGCTAACCGGGTCTGATAGCAATCAGCCCCAGCATTTT	-	TRBV7-8	TRBJ1-5	-
CASSGGSGTEAFF	TGCGCCAGCAGTGGGGGTTCAGGAACTGAAGCTTTCTTT	-	TRBV10-2	TRBJ1-1	-
CASSVDSQGASTGELFF	TGTGCCAGCAGCGTAGATTCCCAGGGGGCGAGCACCGGGGAGCTGTTTTTT	TRBD1	TRBV9	TRBJ2-2	-
CASSGRQGIYNEQFF	TGCGCCAGCAGCGGACGACAGGGGATCTACAATGAGCAGTTCTTC	TRBD1	TRBV5-1	TRBJ2-1	-
CASSSEGGGSPLHF	TGTGCCAGCAGTTCCGAAGGGGGAGGATCACCCCTCCACTTT	-	TRBV6-5	TRBJ1-6	once
CASSFFSSLARSSYNEQFF	TGTGCCAGCAGCTTTTTTTCTTCACTAGCTAGGAGCTCCTACAATGAGCAGTTCTTC	-	TRBV7-9	TRBJ2-1	-
CASSLTRNEQFF	TGTGCCAGCAGCCTGACCAGAAATGAGCAGTTCTTC	-	TRBV7-3	TRBJ2-1	-
CASSRQGLNQPQHF	TGTGCCAGCAGCAGACAGGGTTTAAATCAGCCCCAGCATTTT	-	TRBV21-1	TRBJ1-5	-
CASSVTNNKNTIYF	TGTGCCAGCAGCGTGACGAACAATAAAAACACCATATATTTT	-	TRBV9	TRBJ1-3	once
CASSQGGRTQAYGYTF	TGCGCCAGCAGCCAAGGGGGTAGGACGCAGGCCTATGGCTACACCTTC	-	TRBV4-1	TRBJ1-2	-
CASSLRGSGNTIYF	TGCGCCAGCAGCCTACGGGGCTCTGGAAACACCATATATTTT	-	TRBV5-1	TRBJ1-3	-
CASSEMPEDRLSEKLFF	TGTGCCAGCAGCGAAATGCCCGAGGACAGGCTGAGTGAAAAACTGTTTTTT	TRBD1	TRBV5-5	TRBJ1-4	-
CAWTAQWKNTEAFF	TGTGCCTGGACTGCCCAGTGGAAGAACACTGAAGCTTTCTTT	-	TRBV30	TRBJ1-1	-
CASRVTGDGTEAFF	TGTGCCAGCAGGGTCACAGGGGACGGTACTGAAGCTTTCTTT	TRBD1	TRBV7-8	TRBJ1-1	-
CASSPGQGAYEQYF	TGTGCCAGCAGCCCCGGACAAGGAGCCTACGAGCAGTACTTC	-	TRBV9	TRBJ2-7	-
CASSLATTGRYGYTF	TGTGCCAGCAGCTTAGCGACGACAGGACGATATGGCTACACCTTC	-	TRBV7-2	TRBJ1-2	-
CASSLAAVSSYNSPLHF	TGTGCCAGCAGCTTAGCTGCCGTGAGCTCCTATAATTCACCCCTCCACTTT	-	TRBV7-8	TRBJ1-6	-
CASSYSGRDTEAFF	TGTGCCAGCAGTTACTCCGGCAGGGACACTGAAGCTTTCTTT	-	TRBV6-5	TRBJ1-1	-
CASSLAGTDYGYTF	TGTGCCAGCAGCTTGGCCGGGACAGACTATGGCTACACCTTC	TRBD1	TRBV6-5	TRBJ1-2	-
CASSFLRDLRGSYNSPLHF	TGTGCCAGCAGTTTCCTTCGGGACCTTCGGGGCTCCTATAATTCACCCCTCCACTTT	-	TRBV27	TRBJ1-6	-
CASSLQGGNSPLHF	TGTGCCAGCAGCTTACAGGGGGGGAATTCACCCCTCCACTTT	TRBD1	TRBV7-3	TRBJ1-6	-
CAWANRWTVNNEKLFF	TGTGCCTGGGCCAACAGATGGACAGTGAATAATGAAAAACTGTTTTTT	-	TRBV30	TRBJ1-4	-
CASRAGTQGEQYF	TGTGCCAGCAGGGCCGGGACCCAGGGAGAGCAGTACTTC	-	TRBV28	TRBJ2-7	-
CASSLEGSYEQYF	TGTGCCAGCAGCTTGGAAGGGAGCTACGAGCAGTACTTC	-	TRBV5-6	TRBJ2-7	-
CASSYGGEELFF	TGTGCCAGCAGTTACGGGGGAGAGGAGCTGTTTTTT	-	TRBV6-5	TRBJ2-2	-
CASSQEGREAFSGGPSSAQFF	TGCGCCAGCAGCCAAGAGGGCCGGGAGGCATTTTCGGGGGGCCCCTCATCAGCGCAGTTCTTC	-	TRBV4-1	TRBJ2-1	-
CASSVEDRGQYGYTF	TGTGCCAGCAGCGTAGAGGACAGGGGGCAATATGGCTACACCTTC	TRBD1	TRBV9	TRBJ1-2	-
CASRIRDRASTDTQYF	TGCGCCAGCAGAATCCGGGACAGGGCCTCCACAGATACGCAGTATTTT	TRBD1	TRBV5-1	TRBJ2-3	-